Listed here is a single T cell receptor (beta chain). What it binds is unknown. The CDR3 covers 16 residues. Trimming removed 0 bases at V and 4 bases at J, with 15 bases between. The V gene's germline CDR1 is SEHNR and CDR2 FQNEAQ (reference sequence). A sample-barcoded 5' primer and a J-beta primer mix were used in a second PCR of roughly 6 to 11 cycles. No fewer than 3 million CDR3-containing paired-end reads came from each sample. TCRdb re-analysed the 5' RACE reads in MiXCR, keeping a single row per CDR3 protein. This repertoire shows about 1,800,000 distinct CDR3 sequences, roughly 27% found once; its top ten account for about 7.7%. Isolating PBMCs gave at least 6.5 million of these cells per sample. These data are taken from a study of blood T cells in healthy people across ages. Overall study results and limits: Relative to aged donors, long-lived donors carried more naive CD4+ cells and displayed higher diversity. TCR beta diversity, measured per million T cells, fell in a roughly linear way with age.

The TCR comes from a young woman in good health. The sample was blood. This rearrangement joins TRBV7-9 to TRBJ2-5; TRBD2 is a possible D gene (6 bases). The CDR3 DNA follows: TGTGCCAGCAGCTTAGCGCTGGTTAGCGGCGTAGAGACCCAGTACTTC. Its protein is CASSLALVSGVETQYF.